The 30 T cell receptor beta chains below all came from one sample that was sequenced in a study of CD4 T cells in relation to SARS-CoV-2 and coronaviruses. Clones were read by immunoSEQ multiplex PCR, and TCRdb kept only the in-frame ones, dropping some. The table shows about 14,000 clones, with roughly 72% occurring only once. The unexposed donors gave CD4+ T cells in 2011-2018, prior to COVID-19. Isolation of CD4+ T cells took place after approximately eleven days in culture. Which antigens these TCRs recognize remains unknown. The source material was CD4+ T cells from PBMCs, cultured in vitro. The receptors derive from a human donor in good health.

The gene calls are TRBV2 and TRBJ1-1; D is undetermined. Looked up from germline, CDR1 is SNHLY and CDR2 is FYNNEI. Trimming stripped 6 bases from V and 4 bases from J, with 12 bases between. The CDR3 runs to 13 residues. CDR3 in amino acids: CASRPGEGTEAFF. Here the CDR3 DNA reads TGTGCCAGCAGACCTGGGGAGGGCACTGAAGCTTTCTTT.

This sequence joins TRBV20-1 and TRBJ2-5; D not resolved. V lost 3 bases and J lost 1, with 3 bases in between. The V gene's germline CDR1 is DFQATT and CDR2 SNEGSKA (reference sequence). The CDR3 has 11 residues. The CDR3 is CSASPQETQYF. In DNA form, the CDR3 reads TGCAGTGCTAGCCCCCAAGAGACCCAGTACTTC.

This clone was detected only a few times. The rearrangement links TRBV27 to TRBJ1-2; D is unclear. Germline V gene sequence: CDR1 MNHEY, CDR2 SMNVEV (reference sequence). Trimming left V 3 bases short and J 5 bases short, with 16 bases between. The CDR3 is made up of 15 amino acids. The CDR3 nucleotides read TGTGCCAGCAGTTTGGGCCGGCCACTTGGGTATGGCTACACCTTC. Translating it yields CASSLGRPLGYGYTF.

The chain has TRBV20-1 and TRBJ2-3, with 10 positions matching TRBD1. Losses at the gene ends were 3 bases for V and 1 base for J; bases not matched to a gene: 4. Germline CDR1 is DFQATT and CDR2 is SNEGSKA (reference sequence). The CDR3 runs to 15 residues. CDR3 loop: CSASWDRGGTDTQYF. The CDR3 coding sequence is TGCAGTGCTAGTTGGGACAGGGGAGGCACAGATACGCAGTATTTT.

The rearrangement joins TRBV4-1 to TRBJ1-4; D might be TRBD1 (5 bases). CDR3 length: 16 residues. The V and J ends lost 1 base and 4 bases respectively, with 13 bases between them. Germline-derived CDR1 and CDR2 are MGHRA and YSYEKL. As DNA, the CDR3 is TGCGCCAGCAGCCAAGTTCACCAGGGCCTTAATGAAAAACTGTTTTTT. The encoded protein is CASSQVHQGLNEKLFF.

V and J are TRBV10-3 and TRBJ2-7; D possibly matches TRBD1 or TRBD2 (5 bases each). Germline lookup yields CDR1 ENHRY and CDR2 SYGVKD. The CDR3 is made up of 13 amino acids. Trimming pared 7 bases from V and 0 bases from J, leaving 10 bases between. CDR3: CAIKGRSSYEQYF. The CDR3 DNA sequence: TGTGCCATCAAGGGACGAAGCTCCTACGAGCAGTACTTC.

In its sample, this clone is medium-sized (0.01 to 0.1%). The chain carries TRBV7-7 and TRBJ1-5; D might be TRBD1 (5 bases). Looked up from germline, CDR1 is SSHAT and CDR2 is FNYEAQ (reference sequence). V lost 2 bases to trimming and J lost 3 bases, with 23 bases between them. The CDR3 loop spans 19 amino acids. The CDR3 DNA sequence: TGTGCCAGCAGCTTAATTCGGTTACTGGGGGAATACGACAATCAGCCCCAGCATTTT. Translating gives CASSLIRLLGEYDNQPQHF.

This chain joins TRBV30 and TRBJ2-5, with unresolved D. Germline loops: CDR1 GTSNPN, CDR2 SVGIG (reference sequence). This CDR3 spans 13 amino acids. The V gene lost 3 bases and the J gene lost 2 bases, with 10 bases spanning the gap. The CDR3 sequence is CAWSIRQQETQYF. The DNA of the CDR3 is TGTGCCTGGAGCATACGGCAGCAAGAGACCCAGTACTTC.

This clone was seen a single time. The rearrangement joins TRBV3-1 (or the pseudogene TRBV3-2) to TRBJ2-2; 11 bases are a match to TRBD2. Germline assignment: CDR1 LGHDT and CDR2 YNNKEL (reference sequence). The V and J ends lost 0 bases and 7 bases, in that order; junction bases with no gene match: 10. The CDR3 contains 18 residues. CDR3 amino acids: CASSQDWSTSGSFGELFF. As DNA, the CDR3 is TGTGCCAGCAGCCAAGATTGGTCAACTAGCGGGAGTTTCGGGGAGCTGTTTTTT.

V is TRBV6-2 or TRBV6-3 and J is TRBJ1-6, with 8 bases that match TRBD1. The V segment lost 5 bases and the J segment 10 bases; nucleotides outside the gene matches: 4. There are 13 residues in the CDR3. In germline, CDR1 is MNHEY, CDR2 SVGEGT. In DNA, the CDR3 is TGTGCCAGCAGTAACGACAGGGGATCACCCCTCCACTTT. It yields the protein CASSNDRGSPLHF.

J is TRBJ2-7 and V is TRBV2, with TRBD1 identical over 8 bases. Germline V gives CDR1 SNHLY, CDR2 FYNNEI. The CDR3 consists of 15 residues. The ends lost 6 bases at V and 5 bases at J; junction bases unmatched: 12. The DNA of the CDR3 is TGTGCCAGCAGGATAGACCGGGACAGGATCAACGAGCAGTACTTC. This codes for CASRIDRDRINEQYF.

The CDR3 sequence: CASSEAGGAWRTEAFF. The CDR3, as DNA: TGTGCCAGCAGTGAAGCTGGGGGGGCATGGAGGACTGAAGCTTTCTTT. The chain couples TRBV6-1 to TRBJ1-1; tentatively, D is TRBD1 (6 bases). This CDR3 contains 16 residues. Germline CDR1 MNHNS, CDR2 SASEGT. V was cut by 0 bases and J by 5 bases, with 16 bases left in between.

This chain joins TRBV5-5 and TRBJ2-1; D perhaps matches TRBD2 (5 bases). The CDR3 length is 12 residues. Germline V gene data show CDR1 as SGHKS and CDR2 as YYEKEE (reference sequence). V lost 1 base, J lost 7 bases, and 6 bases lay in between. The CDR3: CASSLPGNEQFF. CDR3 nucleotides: TGTGCCAGCAGCTTGCCGGGGAATGAGCAGTTCTTC.

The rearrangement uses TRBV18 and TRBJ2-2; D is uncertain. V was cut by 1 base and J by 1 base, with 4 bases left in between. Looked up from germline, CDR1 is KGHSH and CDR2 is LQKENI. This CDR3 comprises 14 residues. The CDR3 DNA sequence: TGTGCCAGCTCACCACTAGTGAACACCGGGGAGCTGTTTTTT. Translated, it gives CASSPLVNTGELFF. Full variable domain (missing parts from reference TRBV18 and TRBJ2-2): NAGVMQNPRHLVRRRGQEARLRCSPMKGHSHVYWYRQLPEEGLKFMVYLQKENIIDESGMPKERFSAEFPKEGPSILRIQQVVRGDSAAYFCASSPLVNTGELFFGEGSRLTVL.

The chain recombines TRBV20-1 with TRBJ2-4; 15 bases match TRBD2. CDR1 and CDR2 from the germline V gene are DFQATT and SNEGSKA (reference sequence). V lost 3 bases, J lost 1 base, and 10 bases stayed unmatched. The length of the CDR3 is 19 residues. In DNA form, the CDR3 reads TGCAGTGCTAGTGTACCGGGACTAGCGGGAGGCGTCGCCAAAAACATTCAGTACTTC. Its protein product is CSASVPGLAGGVAKNIQYF.

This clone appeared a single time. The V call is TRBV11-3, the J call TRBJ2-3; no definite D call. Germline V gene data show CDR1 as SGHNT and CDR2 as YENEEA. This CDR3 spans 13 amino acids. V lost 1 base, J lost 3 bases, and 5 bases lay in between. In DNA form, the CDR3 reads TGTGCCAGCAGCTTAGTCCTGACAGATACGCAGTATTTT. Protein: CASSLVLTDTQYF. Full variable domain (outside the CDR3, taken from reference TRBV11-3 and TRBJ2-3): EAGVVQSPRYKIIEKKQPVAFWCNPISGHNTLYWYLQNLGQGPELLIRYENEEAVDDSQLPKDRFSAERLKGVDSTLKIQPAELGDSAVYLCASSLVLTDTQYFGPGTRLTVL.

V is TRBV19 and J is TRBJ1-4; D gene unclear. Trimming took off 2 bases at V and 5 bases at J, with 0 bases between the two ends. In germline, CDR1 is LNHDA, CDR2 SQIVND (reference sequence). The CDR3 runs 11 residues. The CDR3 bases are TGTGCCAGTAGTATAAATGAAAAACTGTTTTTT. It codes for CASSINEKLFF.

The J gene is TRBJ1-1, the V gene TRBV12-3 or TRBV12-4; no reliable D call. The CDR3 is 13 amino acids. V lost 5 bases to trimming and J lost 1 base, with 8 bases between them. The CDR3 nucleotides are TGTGCCAGCAGTCCCAGACAGAACACTGAAGCTTTCTTT. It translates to CASSPRQNTEAFF.

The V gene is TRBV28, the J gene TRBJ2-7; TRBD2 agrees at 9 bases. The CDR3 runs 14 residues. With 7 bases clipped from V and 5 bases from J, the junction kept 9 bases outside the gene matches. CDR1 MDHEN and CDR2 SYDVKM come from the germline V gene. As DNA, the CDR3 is TGTGCCAGCACCTTGGGCGGGAGGGCCGACGAGCAGTACTTC. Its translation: CASTLGGRADEQYF.

Here the CDR3 reads CATSREREDWGANVLTF. Here the CDR3 DNA reads TGTGCCACCAGCAGAGAAAGGGAGGACTGGGGGGCCAACGTCCTGACTTTC. This rearrangement joins TRBV15 to TRBJ2-6; TRBD2 might be the D (6 bases). CDR3 length: 17 amino acids. Germline lookup yields CDR1 LNHNV and CDR2 YYDKDF (reference sequence). Deletions cut 0 bases from V and 4 bases from J, with 13 bases between.

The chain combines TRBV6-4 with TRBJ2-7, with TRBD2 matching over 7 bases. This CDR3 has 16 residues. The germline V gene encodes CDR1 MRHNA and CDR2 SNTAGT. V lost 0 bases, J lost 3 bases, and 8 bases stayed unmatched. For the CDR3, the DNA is TGTGCCAGCAGTGACTCGTGGCGGGAGCCCCACTACGAGCAGTACTTC. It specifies CASSDSWREPHYEQYF.

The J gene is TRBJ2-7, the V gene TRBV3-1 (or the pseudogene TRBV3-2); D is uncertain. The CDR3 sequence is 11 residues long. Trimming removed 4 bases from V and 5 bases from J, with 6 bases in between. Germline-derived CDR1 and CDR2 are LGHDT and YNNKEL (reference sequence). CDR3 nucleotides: TGTGCCAGCAGCCGAGGACACGAGCAGTACTTC. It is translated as CASSRGHEQYF.

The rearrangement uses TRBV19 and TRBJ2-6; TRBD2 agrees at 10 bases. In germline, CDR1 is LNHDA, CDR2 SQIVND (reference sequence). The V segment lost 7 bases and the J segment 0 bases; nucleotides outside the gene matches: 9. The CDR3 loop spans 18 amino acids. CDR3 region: CASTSLLAGISGANVLTF. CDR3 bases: TGTGCCAGTACCAGTTTACTAGCGGGGATCTCTGGGGCCAACGTCCTGACTTTC.

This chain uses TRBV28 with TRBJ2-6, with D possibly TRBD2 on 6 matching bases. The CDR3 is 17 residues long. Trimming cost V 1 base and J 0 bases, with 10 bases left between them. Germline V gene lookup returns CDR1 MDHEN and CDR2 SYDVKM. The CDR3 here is CASSLFGGDSGANVLTF. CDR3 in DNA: TGTGCCAGCAGTTTATTCGGCGGGGACTCTGGGGCCAACGTCCTGACTTTC.

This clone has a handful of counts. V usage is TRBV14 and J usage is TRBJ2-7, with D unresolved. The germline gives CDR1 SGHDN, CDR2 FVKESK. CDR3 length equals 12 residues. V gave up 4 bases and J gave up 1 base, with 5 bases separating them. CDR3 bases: TGTGCCAGCAGCCTCTGGTCCTACGAGCAGTACTTC. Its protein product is CASSLWSYEQYF.

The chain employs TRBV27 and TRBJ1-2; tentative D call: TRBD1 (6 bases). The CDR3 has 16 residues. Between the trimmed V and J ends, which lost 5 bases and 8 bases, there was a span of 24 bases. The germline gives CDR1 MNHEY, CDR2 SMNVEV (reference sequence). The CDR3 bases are TGTGCCAGCAGTCTTCACAGGGCCTCCGGCCCCGGAGGCTACACCTTC. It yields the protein CASSLHRASGPGGYTF.

The CDR3 is CASSWGSGNTGELFF. Written as DNA, the CDR3 is TGCGCCAGCAGCTGGGGTAGCGGCAACACCGGGGAGCTGTTTTTT. The chain has TRBV5-1 and TRBJ2-2; tentatively, D is TRBD2 (6 bases). Germline V gives CDR1 SGHRS, CDR2 YFSETQ. V dropped 3 bases and J dropped 2 bases, with 11 bases sitting between them. This CDR3 contains 15 residues.

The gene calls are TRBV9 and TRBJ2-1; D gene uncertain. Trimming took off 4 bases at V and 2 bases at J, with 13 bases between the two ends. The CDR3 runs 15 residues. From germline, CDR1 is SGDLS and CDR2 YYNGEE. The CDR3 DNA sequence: TGTGCCAGCAGCCTCGGAAGCTCCCCCTACAATGAGCAGTTCTTC. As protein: CASSLGSSPYNEQFF.

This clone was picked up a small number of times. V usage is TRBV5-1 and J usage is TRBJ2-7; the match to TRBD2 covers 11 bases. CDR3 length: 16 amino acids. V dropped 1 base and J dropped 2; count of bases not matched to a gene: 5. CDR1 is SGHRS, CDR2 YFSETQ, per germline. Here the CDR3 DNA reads TGCGCCAGCAGCTTGCCGCTAGCGGGGGGAGCCTACGAGCAGTACTTC. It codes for CASSLPLAGGAYEQYF.

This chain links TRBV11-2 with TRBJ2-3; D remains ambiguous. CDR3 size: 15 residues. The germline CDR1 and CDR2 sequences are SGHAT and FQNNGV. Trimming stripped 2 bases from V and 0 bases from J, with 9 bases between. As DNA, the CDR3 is TGTGCCAGCAGCTTACTAGAAGCTAGCACAGATACGCAGTATTTT. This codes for CASSLLEASTDTQYF.